These 30 T cell receptor beta chains originate from one sample sequenced in a study of cytomegalovirus exposure and HLA in healthy donors. The PCR employed 60 Vbeta primers together with 13 Jbeta primers. Only in-frame clones appear in the TCRdb table, and some are missing; sequencing was by immunoSEQ multiplex PCR. The top ten hold 2% to 2.5% of the sample, which has approximately 100,000 clones, around 84% seen once. The specimen sequenced was PBMCs. All receptors come from a man younger than 30 in good health and CMV-seronegative.

This chain connects TRBV6-5 to TRBJ1-1, with D possibly being TRBD1 (6 bases). In germline, CDR1 is MNHEY, CDR2 SVGAGI. V lost 6 bases, J lost 3 bases, and 17 bases lay in between. This CDR3 is 15 amino acids long. CDR3 nucleotides: TGTGCCAGCAGACGCCCGGTCTCAGGGGACACTGAAGCTTTCTTT. It encodes CASRRPVSGDTEAFF.

This clone was observed once. The chain carries TRBV5-5 and TRBJ1-5; tentatively, D is TRBD1 (5 bases). Germline assignment: CDR1 SGHKS and CDR2 YYEKEE (reference sequence). The V and J ends lost 2 bases and 3 bases respectively, with 9 bases between them. The CDR3 is 14 residues long. The CDR3 DNA reads as TGTGCCAGCAGCTTTAGACAGTTCAATCAGCCCCAGCATTTT. Encoded protein: CASSFRQFNQPQHF. The full variable domain, its missing parts supplied by reference TRBV5-5 and TRBJ1-5, is DAGVTQSPTHLIKTRGQQVTLRCSPISGHKSVSWYQQVLGQGPQFIFQYYEKEERGRGNFPDRFSARQFPNYSSELNVNALLLGDSALYLCASSFRQFNQPQHFGDGTRLSIL.

CDR3 bases: TGTGCCAGCAGCAAAGGTAGCGGGGGGAACTCCTACGAGCAGTACTTC. This codes for CASSKGSGGNSYEQYF. This chain uses TRBV21-1 with TRBJ2-5; the table names TRBD2, a call not compared with the DNA. The closer fit of TRBJ2-7 to the DNA end suggests the J call may be wrong. TRBV21-1 is shown as a pseudogene. The CDR3 contains 16 residues.

The CDR3 region is CASSQVGSMNTEAFF. Written as DNA, the CDR3 is TGCGCCAGCAGCCAAGTGGGGAGCATGAACACTGAAGCTTTCTTT. V gene TRBV4-1 combines with J gene TRBJ1-1; D uncertain. Trimming stripped 1 base from V and 0 bases from J, with 9 bases between. The CDR3 spans 15 residues. CDR1 and CDR2 from the germline V gene are MGHRA and YSYEKL.

As regards this clone: Mismatch with germline at one junction end may stem from a read error. The J gene is TRBJ1-2, the V gene TRBV7-9; D is uncertain. The CDR3 has 17 amino acids. Per germline, CDR1 SEHNR and CDR2 FQNEAQ (reference sequence). The CDR3 loop is CSSSPSEGNPASYGYTF. CDR3 nucleotide sequence: TGTTCCAGCAGCCCATCAGAGGGTAATCCCGCGAGCTATGGCTACACCTTC. Together with reference TRBV7-9 and TRBJ1-2, the CDR3 gives the full variable domain: DTGVSQNPRHKITKRGQNVTFRCDPISEHNRLYWYRQTLGQGPEFLTYFQNEAQLEKSRLLSDRFSAERPKGSFSTLEIQRTEQGDSAMYLCSSSPSEGNPASYGYTFGSGTRLTVV.

This clone was counted a few times. This chain uses TRBV29-1 with TRBJ2-3; 10 positions agree with TRBD2. CDR1 and CDR2 (germline): SQVTM, ANQGSEA. J was trimmed by 7 bases and V by 5 bases; bases with no gene match: 6. This CDR3 is 13 amino acids long. CDR3 loop: CSVSGGAGNTQYF. The CDR3 DNA follows: TGCAGCGTTAGCGGGGGGGCCGGGAATACGCAGTATTTT.

The gene calls are TRBV7-6 and TRBJ1-4, with D perhaps TRBD1 (5 bases). Trimming stripped 0 bases from V and 5 bases from J, with 10 bases between. From germline, CDR1 is SGHVS and CDR2 FNYEAQ. The CDR3 covers 15 residues. This chain's CDR3 is CASSLAQQENEKLFF. In nucleotides, the CDR3 is TGTGCCAGCAGCTTAGCGCAACAGGAAAATGAAAAACTGTTTTTT.

The chain couples TRBV7-6 to TRBJ1-2, with 7 bases aligning to TRBD1. Per the germline V gene, CDR1 is SGHVS and CDR2 is FNYEAQ. This CDR3 comprises 16 residues. Unmatched junction bases numbered 13, after V lost 5 bases and J lost 4 bases. As DNA, the CDR3 is TGTGCCAGCAGCCCCCGGACAGGCCTGGAAGGCTATGGCTACACCTTC. Amino acid sequence: CASSPRTGLEGYGYTF.

The genes are TRBV30 and TRBJ2-7, with 11 bases aligning to TRBD2. The CDR3 is 13 amino acids. The germline gives CDR1 GTSNPN, CDR2 SVGIG (reference sequence). With 4 bases clipped from V and 4 bases from J, the junction kept 3 bases outside the gene matches. The CDR3 DNA reads as TGTGCCTGGAACATAGCGGGGGGGTACGAGCAGTACTTC. Amino acids: CAWNIAGGYEQYF. The full variable domain, with the rest looked up from reference TRBV30 and TRBJ2-7, is SQTIHQWPATLVQPVGSPLSLECTVEGTSNPNLYWYRQAAGRGLQLLFYSVGIGQISSEVPQNLSASRPQDRQFILSSKKLLLSDSGFYLCAWNIAGGYEQYFGPGTRLTVT.

This chain uses TRBV7-9 with TRBJ1-1; the D is unclear. Looked up from germline, CDR1 is SEHNR and CDR2 is FQNEAQ (reference sequence). This CDR3 spans 14 amino acids. V lost 1 base and J lost 1, with 7 bases in between. The chain's CDR3 is CASSLELQNTEAFF. CDR3 bases: TGTGCCAGCAGCTTAGAGCTTCAGAACACTGAAGCTTTCTTT.

The gene calls are TRBV6-5 and TRBJ1-1; D remains ambiguous. Germline V gene data show CDR1 as MNHEY and CDR2 as SVGAGI. CDR3 length: 12 amino acids. Trimming shortened V by 5 bases and J by 9 bases, and 13 bases separated the two germline ends. Here the CDR3 reads CASSQNTMKAFF. The CDR3 DNA sequence: TGTGCCAGCAGTCAGAACACTATGAAAGCTTTCTTT.

The chain joins TRBV2 to TRBJ1-2; D remains unclear. This CDR3 has 13 amino acids. Germline assignment: CDR1 SNHLY and CDR2 FYNNEI. Deletions cut 7 bases from V and 7 bases from J, with 16 bases between. The DNA of the CDR3 is TGTGCCAGCACCCAAGGGTGGGAGGCTGGCTACACCTTC. Its translation: CASTQGWEAGYTF. Supplemented by reference TRBV2 and TRBJ1-2, the full variable domain reads EPEVTQTPSHQVTQMGQEVILRCVPISNHLYFYWYRQILGQKVEFLVSFYNNEISEKSEIFDDQFSVERPDGSNFTLKIRSTKLEDSAMYFCASTQGWEAGYTFGSGTRLTVV.

A single count supports this clone. This rearrangement joins TRBV5-1 to TRBJ1-4; TRBD1 matches 9 bases. The V and J ends lost 4 bases and 8 bases, in that order; junction bases with no gene match: 9. The CDR3 has 15 residues. Germline CDR1 and CDR2: SGHRS and YFSETQ. CDR3 region: CASSGAGQGSEKLFF. For the CDR3, the DNA is TGCGCCAGCAGCGGGGCCGGACAGGGGAGCGAAAAACTGTTTTTT.

V and J are TRBV19 and TRBJ2-7; D is unclear. The CDR3 runs 14 residues. The V end was cut by 3 bases, the J end by 2 bases, with 11 bases between. Germline V gives CDR1 LNHDA, CDR2 SQIVND (reference sequence). The CDR3 region is CASSIDGFPYEQYF. The DNA for the CDR3 is TGTGCCAGTAGTATTGACGGGTTTCCCTACGAGCAGTACTTC.

The V gene is TRBV7-9, the J gene TRBJ2-1; 9 bases are shared with TRBD1. Per the germline V gene, CDR1 is SEHNR and CDR2 is FQNEAQ (reference sequence). With V trimmed by 1 base and J by 1 base, 2 bases remained unmatched. This CDR3 has 16 amino acids. CDR3 loop: CASSLDGTGSYNEQFF. The CDR3 DNA is TGTGCCAGCAGCTTAGATGGGACAGGGTCCTACAATGAGCAGTTCTTC. Together with reference TRBV7-9 and TRBJ2-1, the CDR3 gives the full variable domain: DTGVSQNPRHKITKRGQNVTFRCDPISEHNRLYWYRQTLGQGPEFLTYFQNEAQLEKSRLLSDRFSAERPKGSFSTLEIQRTEQGDSAMYLCASSLDGTGSYNEQFFGPGTRLTVL.

In nucleotides, the CDR3 is TGTGCCAGCAGTTTTACAGGGATTGAAGCTTTCTTT. It is translated as CASSFTGIEAFF. V usage is TRBV7-9 and J usage is TRBJ1-1, with D perhaps TRBD1 (6 bases). The germline V gene encodes CDR1 SEHNR and CDR2 FQNEAQ (reference sequence). This CDR3 is built from 12 residues. V was trimmed by 6 bases and J by 7 bases, leaving 12 bases between them.

This chain connects TRBV5-1 to TRBJ2-1; possible D gene TRBD2, 6 bases. This CDR3 has 14 residues. Deletions cut 5 bases from V and 5 bases from J, with 14 bases between. Germline CDR1 and CDR2: SGHRS and YFSETQ. CDR3 loop: CASRWSGLNNEQFF. The DNA of the CDR3 is TGCGCCAGCAGGTGGAGCGGGTTGAACAATGAGCAGTTCTTC.

V and J are TRBV6-6 and TRBJ1-5; D is ambiguous. The germline gives CDR1 MNHNY, CDR2 SVGAGI (reference sequence). Trimming removed 1 base at V and 6 bases at J, with 10 bases between. The CDR3 runs 14 residues. The DNA for the CDR3 is TGTGCCAGCAGTTACTATGGCCCGGGTCAGCCCCAGCATTTT. Translation gives CASSYYGPGQPQHF.

This chain uses TRBV12-5 with TRBJ2-5; D is unclear. There are 13 residues in the CDR3. Trimming pared 1 base from V and 2 bases from J, leaving 5 bases between. Germline V lookup: CDR1 LGHNT, CDR2 FRNRAP. In nucleotides, the CDR3 is TGTGCTAGTGGTTTGGGGGCACAAGAGACCCAGTACTTC. It is translated as CASGLGAQETQYF.

The V call is TRBV9, the J call TRBJ2-1, with a possible D match to TRBD2 (6 bases). The CDR3 length is 12 residues. V shed 4 bases and J shed 8 bases, with 10 bases lying between them. Germline CDR1 reads SGDLS; CDR2 reads YYNGEE. The CDR3 spells CASSPGVYEQFF. The CDR3 DNA reads TGTGCCAGCAGCCCGGGGGTTTATGAGCAGTTCTTC.

This rearrangement joins TRBV2 to TRBJ2-1, with D uncertain. Trimming took off 6 bases at V and 1 base at J, with 10 bases between the two ends. CDR3 length: 14 residues. Per the germline V gene, CDR1 is SNHLY and CDR2 is FYNNEI. The CDR3 region has the DNA TGTGCCAGCAGCCGGAGCTTGTCCTACAATGAGCAGTTCTTC. Its protein product is CASSRSLSYNEQFF.

The chain joins TRBV5-6 to TRBJ2-7; tentative D call: TRBD2 (6 bases). V was trimmed by 0 bases and J by 0 bases, leaving 19 bases between them. The CDR3 runs to 18 residues. Germline CDR1 SGHDT, CDR2 YYEEEE. The CDR3 loop reads CASSLGAGIRGSSYEQYF. DNA for the CDR3: TGTGCCAGCAGCTTGGGCGCGGGGATTCGGGGAAGCTCCTACGAGCAGTACTTC.

This chain uses TRBV5-5 with TRBJ1-2; a weak D match, TRBD1 (5 bases). The CDR3 runs 16 residues. Germline V gene sequence: CDR1 SGHKS, CDR2 YYEKEE (reference sequence). With 0 bases removed from V and 3 bases from J, the gap between germline ends came to 15 bases. In DNA, the CDR3 is TGTGCCAGCAGCTTGGAGGGCAGGGTCGAATACTATGGCTACACCTTC. Translation gives CASSLEGRVEYYGYTF.

The rearrangement joins TRBV18 to TRBJ2-1; no clear D gene. The CDR3 covers 12 residues. Trimming left V 5 bases short and J 7 bases short, with 9 bases between. Germline V gives CDR1 KGHSH, CDR2 LQKENI. In DNA form, the CDR3 reads TGTGCCAGCTCATACGACTTGAATGAGCAGTTCTTC. Translated, it gives CASSYDLNEQFF.

The genes are TRBV7-9 and TRBJ1-4, with D perhaps matching TRBD1 (5 bases). Trimming pared 1 base from V and 5 bases from J, leaving 11 bases between. The CDR3 consists of 15 residues. Germline values: CDR1 SEHNR, CDR2 FQNEAQ (reference sequence). CDR3 loop: CASSLEGRSNEKLFF. In DNA, the CDR3 is TGTGCCAGCAGCTTAGAGGGGCGGTCGAATGAAAAACTGTTTTTT.

This clone was seen a few times. This sequence joins TRBV18 and TRBJ1-2; TRBD1 aligns across 7 bases. The germline V gene encodes CDR1 KGHSH and CDR2 LQKENI. The CDR3 loop spans 13 amino acids. Trimming cost V 1 base and J 4 bases; bases outside gene matches: 0. Written as DNA, the CDR3 is TGTGCCAGCTCACCACGACAGGGCTATGGCTACACCTTC. Its translation is CASSPRQGYGYTF.

The chain recombines TRBV7-9 with TRBJ1-1; the D gene is possibly TRBD1 (6 bases). The CDR3 runs to 16 residues. Germline V gene lookup returns CDR1 SEHNR and CDR2 FQNEAQ (reference sequence). The V gene lost 0 bases and the J gene lost 1 base, with 12 bases spanning the gap. The DNA of the CDR3 is TGTGCCAGCAGCTTAGCGGGGGCTCCAGGGAACACTGAAGCTTTCTTT. Amino acid sequence: CASSLAGAPGNTEAFF.

Details on this clone: One end of the junction varies from germline; a read error may be responsible. The rearrangement joins TRBV7-9 to TRBJ2-1; 7 positions match TRBD1. The CDR3 is made up of 17 amino acids. Germline loops: CDR1 SEHNR, CDR2 FQNEAQ (reference sequence). In nucleotides, the CDR3 is TGTTCCAGCAGCCCTAGTGGACAGGCGACCTCCTACAATGAGCAGTTCTTC. It translates to CSSSPSGQATSYNEQFF.

A single count supports this clone. The V call is TRBV11-2, the J call TRBJ1-2; D might be TRBD1 (6 bases). The CDR3 runs 14 residues. CDR1 and CDR2 from the germline V gene are SGHAT and FQNNGV. V was shortened by 4 bases and J by 7 bases, with 16 bases between the two germline ends. CDR3 sequence (DNA): TGTGCCAGCAGCTCACTTAGCGGGGGCTTTGGCTACACCTTC. It translates to CASSSLSGGFGYTF.

This clone was recorded only once. The genes are TRBV25-1 and TRBJ1-1, with D tentatively TRBD1 (5 bases). The V gene lost 1 base and the J gene lost 0 bases, with 6 bases spanning the gap. This CDR3 is built from 14 residues. Germline V gives CDR1 MGHDK, CDR2 SYGVNS. The CDR3 DNA reads as TGTGCCAGCAGTGAATTGACAGTGAACACTGAAGCTTTCTTT. It translates to CASSELTVNTEAFF.